The present T cell receptor beta chain was sequenced within a study of identifying expanded T cells in peripheral blood. Repertoires were generated with immunoSEQ multiplex PCR, while TCRdb's copy carries only in-frame clones and drops some. The sample yields under 150,000 clones, roughly 84% seen once. Whole-study results and caveats: Technical replicates showed approximately 1.2 changed clones; two weeks 15 to 20; four weeks 19. Two-week clone count variance significantly increased as total template count grew.

Concerning this clone: Its target is not known.

This TCR was sampled from a person aged 18 to 75 in good health. Source material: blood.

The CDR3 bases are TGTGCCAGCTGGAAGGGACCGAACTATGGCTACACCTTC. Protein sequence: CASWKGPNYGYTF. J is TRBJ1-2 and V is TRBV7-9, with D possibly matching TRBD1 (5 bases). The CDR3 is 13 amino acids. The germline CDR1 and CDR2 sequences are SEHNR and FQNEAQ (reference sequence). V lost 8 bases and J 2 bases, leaving 12 bases between the germline ends.